The present TCR beta chain was sequenced within a study of blood T cell repertoires in COVID-19. Overall study: Material from acute and convalescent COVID-19 was sourced from the United States, Italy and Spain.

Profiled with immunoSEQ multiplex PCR; TCRdb holds only in-frame clones, not every one. Altogether about 76,000 clones are present, 70% to 90% being singletons, with the ten largest covering roughly a sixth. Trimming took 5 bases from V and 0 from J, leaving 22 bases between them. Looked up from germline, CDR1 is MNHNY and CDR2 is SVGAGI (reference sequence). CDR3 length: 18 amino acids. V and J are TRBV6-6 and TRBJ1-1; tentatively, D is TRBD1 (5 bases). This receptor was identified in a human donor in a cohort sampled during active COVID-19. Input material: peripheral blood. CDR3 nucleotide sequence: TGTGCCAGCAGTCCACAGGCCCCGCTATACCTTTTGAACACTGAAGCTTTCTTT. It specifies CASSPQAPLYLLNTEAFF.